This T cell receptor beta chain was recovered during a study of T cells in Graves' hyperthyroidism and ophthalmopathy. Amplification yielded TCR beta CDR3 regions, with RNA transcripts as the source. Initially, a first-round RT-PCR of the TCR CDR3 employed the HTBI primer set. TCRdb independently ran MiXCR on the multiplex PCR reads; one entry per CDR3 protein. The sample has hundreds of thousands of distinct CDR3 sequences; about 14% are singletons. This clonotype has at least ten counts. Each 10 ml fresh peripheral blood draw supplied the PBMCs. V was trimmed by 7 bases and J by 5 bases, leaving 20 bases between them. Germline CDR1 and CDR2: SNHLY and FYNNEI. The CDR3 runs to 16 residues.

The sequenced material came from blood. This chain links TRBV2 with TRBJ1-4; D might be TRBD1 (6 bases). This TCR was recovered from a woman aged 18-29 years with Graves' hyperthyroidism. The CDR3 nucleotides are TGTGCCAGCACGGTCACAGGGACGAGGAAGAATGAAAAACTGTTTTTT. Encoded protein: CASTVTGTRKNEKLFF. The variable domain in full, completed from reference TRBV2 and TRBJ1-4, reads EPEVTQTPSHQVTQMGQEVILRCVPISNHLYFYWYRQILGQKVEFLVSFYNNEISEKSEIFDDQFSVERPDGSNFTLKIRSTKLEDSAMYFCASTVTGTRKNEKLFFGSGTQLSVL.